Below, 10 T cell receptor beta chains from the same sample are listed, as sequenced in a study of circulating CD8 cells and anti-PD-1 response in melanoma. Each library started from approximately 15 ng of total RNA using the QIAseq Immune Repertoire TCR panel. TCRdb analysed the reads with MiXCR anew, one entry per CDR3 protein. The sample lists about 790 distinct CDR3 sequences, 9.5% to 15% seen once, with less than 70% in the top ten. Four subsets defined by PD-1 and/or TIGIT were sorted from live CD3+CD8+TCRalphabeta+ cells. Here the sequenced sample was CD8+ T cells from PBMCs, taken at baseline or after one month of anti-PD-1 therapy (not recorded which). The receptors here all came from a human donor with melanoma.

The rearrangement links TRBV11-2 to TRBJ2-3, with a possible D match to TRBD2 (5 bases). Germline V CDR1 and CDR2: SGHAT, FQNNGV. This CDR3 is 13 amino acids long. The CDR3 DNA sequence: TGTGCTGGCAGAGGGCTGGGTGCAGATACGCAGTATTTT. Its translation is CAGRGLGADTQYF.

In the case of this clonotype: This sequence is one base from a far larger clone and is likely a read error. This sequence joins TRBV2 and TRBJ2-7, with TRBD2 identical over 12 bases. CDR3 size: 18 residues. Trimming at V came to 6 bases and at J to 0 bases, leaving 12 bases not matched to a gene. The germline gives CDR1 SNHLY, CDR2 FYNNEI. The CDR3 is CASSTAASGGASSYEQYF. In nucleotides, the CDR3 is TGTGCCAGCAGCACAGCGGCTAGCGGGGGGGCCTCCTCCTACGAGCAGTACTTC.

There are a few counts of this clonotype. This sequence joins TRBV28 and TRBJ2-7; 7 nucleotides match TRBD1. Trimming removed 5 bases from V and 5 bases from J; junction bases left unmatched: 12. The CDR3 loop spans 15 amino acids. Germline V gene data show CDR1 as MDHEN and CDR2 as SYDVKM. CDR3 sequence: CASSAPPTGFNEQYF. The CDR3 DNA reads as TGTGCCAGCAGTGCCCCACCGACAGGGTTCAACGAGCAGTACTTC.

This clonotype turned up a few times. Being one base from a much bigger clone, this may be a read error. The chain carries TRBV9 and TRBJ1-1; D remains unclear. The CDR3 sequence is 14 residues long. V lost 3 bases to trimming and J lost 4 bases, with 13 bases between them. Germline loops: CDR1 SGDLS, CDR2 YYNGEE. The CDR3 bases are TGTGCCAGCAGCGCAGACACAGTGTTCACTGAAGCTTTCTTT. Encoded protein: CASSADTVFTEAFF.

Turning to this clonotype: This clone may be a read error of a much larger clone one base away. V gene TRBV19 combines with J gene TRBJ2-1, with a possible D match to TRBD1 (5 bases). The germline V gene has CDR1 LNHDA and CDR2 SQIVND (reference sequence). There are 13 residues in the CDR3. V dropped 10 bases and J dropped 9 bases, with 19 bases sitting between them. The CDR3 reads CATDNAKNSEQFF. The CDR3 coding sequence is TGTGCCACGGACAACGCTAAGAACAGTGAGCAGTTCTTC.

The V call is TRBV27, the J call TRBJ2-5; TRBD2 might be the D (5 bases). CDR1 and CDR2 (germline): MNHEY, SMNVEV (reference sequence). V was trimmed by 5 bases and J by 7 bases, leaving 14 bases between them. CDR3 length equals 13 residues. CDR3 sequence reads: CASSPSRRGTQYF. CDR3 nucleotide sequence: TGTGCCAGCAGTCCCTCCCGACGGGGGACCCAGTACTTC.

In its sample, this clonotype is medium-sized. The chain joins TRBV19 to TRBJ2-7, with D uncertain. The CDR3 is made up of 11 amino acids. Germline lookup yields CDR1 LNHDA and CDR2 SQIVND (reference sequence). V was clipped by 4 bases and J by 2 bases, with 3 bases between them. The CDR3 here is CASSTAYEQYF. CDR3 nucleotide sequence: TGTGCCAGTAGTACCGCCTACGAGCAGTACTTC.

This clonotype is medium-sized within its sample. The chain is built from TRBV23-1 and TRBJ2-7, with TRBD1 matching 7 bases. TRBV23-1 belongs to the ORF category, with a function that is uncertain. J lost 6 bases, V lost 7 bases, and 6 bases had no gene match. The CDR3 has 12 amino acids. This chain's CDR3 is CASKQGCAEQYF. CDR3 nucleotide sequence: TGCGCCAGCAAACAGGGGTGTGCCGAGCAGTACTTC.

In this sample, this clonotype is medium-sized (0.01 to 0.1%). The V call is TRBV21-1, the J call TRBJ2-1. TRBV21-1 constitutes a pseudogene. The CDR3 spans 16 residues. CDR3 coding DNA: TGTGCCAGCAGCAACTCAGCACAGATTATCTACAATGAGCAGTTCTTC. Translation gives CASSNSAQIIYNEQFF.

This clonotype counts as medium-sized (0.01 to 0.1%). CDR3 in amino acids: CASSPTTDTQYF. The CDR3 DNA reads TGTGCCAGCAGTCCTACTACAGATACGCAGTATTTT. The chain recombines TRBV6-2 or TRBV6-3 with TRBJ2-3; no clear D gene. The CDR3 is made up of 12 amino acids. V was shortened by 5 bases and J by 3 bases, with 6 bases between the two germline ends. Germline loops: CDR1 MNHEY, CDR2 SVGEGT.